The present T cell receptor beta chain was sequenced within a study of cytomegalovirus exposure and HLA in healthy donors. The study's findings and limits: In a later analysis, TCR association rates varied by HLA locus: DRB1 most, HLA-C fewest.

Looked up from germline, CDR1 is SGHRS and CDR2 is YFSETQ. The CDR3 contains 16 residues. Trimming left V 0 bases short and J 5 bases short, with 17 bases between. The table lists this clone with a few counts. Its antigen is currently unknown. This PCR relied on a set of 60 Vbeta primers and 13 Jbeta primers. TCRdb keeps only in-frame clones here, not all; method: immunoSEQ multiplex PCR. The sample yields 150,000 to 200,000 clones, more than 75% seen once. The chain couples TRBV5-1 to TRBJ1-1; D gene uncertain. The sequenced material came from PBMCs. This clonotype originated in a woman in her fifties or sixties in good health and CMV-seronegative. The CDR3 is CASSLGTQVRGTEAFF. CDR3 coding DNA: TGCGCCAGCAGCTTGGGCACCCAGGTGCGGGGAACTGAAGCTTTCTTT.